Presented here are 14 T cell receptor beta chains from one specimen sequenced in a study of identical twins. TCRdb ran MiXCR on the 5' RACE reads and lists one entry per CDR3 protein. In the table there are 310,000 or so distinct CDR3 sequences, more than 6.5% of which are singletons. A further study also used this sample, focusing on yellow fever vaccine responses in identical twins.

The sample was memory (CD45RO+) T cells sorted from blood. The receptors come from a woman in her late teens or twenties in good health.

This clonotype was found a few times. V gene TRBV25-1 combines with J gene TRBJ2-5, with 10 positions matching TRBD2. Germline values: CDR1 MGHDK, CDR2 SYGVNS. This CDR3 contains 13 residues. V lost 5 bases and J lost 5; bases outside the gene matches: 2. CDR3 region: CASSLAGVETQYF. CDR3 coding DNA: TGTGCCAGCAGTCTAGCGGGAGTGGAGACCCAGTACTTC. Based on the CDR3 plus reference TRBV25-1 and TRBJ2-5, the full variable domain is EADIYQTPRYLVIGTGKKITLECSQTMGHDKMYWYQQDPGMELHLIHYSYGVNSTEKGDLSSESTVSRIRTEHFPLTLESARPSHTSQYLCASSLAGVETQYFGPGTRLLVL.

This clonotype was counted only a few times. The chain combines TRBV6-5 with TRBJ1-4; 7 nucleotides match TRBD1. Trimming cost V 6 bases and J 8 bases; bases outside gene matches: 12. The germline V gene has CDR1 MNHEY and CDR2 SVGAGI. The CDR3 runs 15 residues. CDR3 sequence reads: CASRLQGSGGEKLFF. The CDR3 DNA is TGTGCCAGCAGATTACAGGGGTCCGGGGGGGAAAAACTGTTTTTT.

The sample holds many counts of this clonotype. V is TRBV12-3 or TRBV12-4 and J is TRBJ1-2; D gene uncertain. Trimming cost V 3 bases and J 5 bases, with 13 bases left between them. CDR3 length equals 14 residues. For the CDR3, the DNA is TGTGCCAGCAGTTTCGGGAGAGGGTCTTATGGCTACACCTTC. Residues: CASSFGRGSYGYTF.

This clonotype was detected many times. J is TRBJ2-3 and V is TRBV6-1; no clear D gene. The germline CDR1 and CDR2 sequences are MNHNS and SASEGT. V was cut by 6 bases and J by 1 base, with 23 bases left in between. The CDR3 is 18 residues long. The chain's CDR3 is CASSKLRSNIPRTDTQYF. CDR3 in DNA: TGTGCCAGCAGCAAACTAAGGTCAAATATCCCTCGCACAGATACGCAGTATTTT.

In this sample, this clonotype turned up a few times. Written as DNA, the CDR3 is TGTGCCAGCAGGGCAGGGGGCGCCCTCAGTGAAAAACTGTTTTTT. It encodes CASRAGGALSEKLFF. The chain combines TRBV5-5 with TRBJ1-4, with 8 bases aligning to TRBD1. Germline-derived CDR1 and CDR2 are SGHKS and YYEKEE (reference sequence). The J segment lost 7 bases and the V segment lost 5 bases, leaving 10 bases of the junction unmatched. The CDR3 sequence is 15 residues long.

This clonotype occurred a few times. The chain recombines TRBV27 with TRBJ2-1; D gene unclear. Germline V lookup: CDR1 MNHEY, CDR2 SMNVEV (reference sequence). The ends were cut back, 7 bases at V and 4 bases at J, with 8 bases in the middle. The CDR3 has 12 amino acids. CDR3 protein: CASNNGYNEQFF. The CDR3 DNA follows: TGTGCCAGCAATAACGGATACAATGAGCAGTTCTTC.

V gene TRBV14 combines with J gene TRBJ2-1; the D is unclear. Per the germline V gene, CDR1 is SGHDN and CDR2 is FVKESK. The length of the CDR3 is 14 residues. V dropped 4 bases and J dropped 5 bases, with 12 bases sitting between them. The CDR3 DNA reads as TGTGCCAGCAGCCTCCTGAGGAGTCACAATGAGCAGTTCTTC. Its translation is CASSLLRSHNEQFF.

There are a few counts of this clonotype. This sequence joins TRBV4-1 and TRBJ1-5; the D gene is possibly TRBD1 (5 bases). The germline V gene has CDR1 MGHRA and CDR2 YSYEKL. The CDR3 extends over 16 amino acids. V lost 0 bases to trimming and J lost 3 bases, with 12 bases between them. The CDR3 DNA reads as TGCGCCAGCAGCCAAGACCGACAGATTTCCAATCAGCCCCAGCATTTT. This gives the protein CASSQDRQISNQPQHF.

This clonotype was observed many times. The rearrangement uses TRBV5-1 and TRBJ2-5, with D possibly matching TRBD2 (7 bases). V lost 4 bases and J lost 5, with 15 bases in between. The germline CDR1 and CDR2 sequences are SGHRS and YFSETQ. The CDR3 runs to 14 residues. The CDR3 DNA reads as TGCGCCAGCAGCCTACGGGGGGCTAGGGAGACCCAGTACTTC. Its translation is CASSLRGARETQYF.

This CDR3 reads CAISGADLDYGYTF. CDR3 DNA: TGTGCCATCAGTGGGGCAGACTTAGACTATGGCTACACCTTC. The gene calls are TRBV10-3 and TRBJ1-2; no clear D gene. The V end was cut by 4 bases, the J end by 3 bases, with 12 bases between. This CDR3 region has 14 residues. The V gene's germline CDR1 is ENHRY and CDR2 SYGVKD.

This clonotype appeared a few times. DNA of the CDR3: TGTGCCAGCAGTGCCCAGGGGTTCGGGCAGTACGTC. Residues: CASSAQGFGQYV. The genes are TRBV28 and TRBJ2-7, with a possible D match to TRBD1 (6 bases). Germline values: CDR1 MDHEN, CDR2 SYDVKM. This CDR3 is built from 12 residues. Trimming stripped 5 bases from V and 9 bases from J, with 14 bases between.

CDR3 residues: CASSWYPGELFF. For the CDR3, the DNA is TGTGCCAGTAGTTGGTATCCCGGGGAGCTGTTTTTT. The chain employs TRBV19 and TRBJ2-2; D remains unclear. The CDR3 has 12 amino acids. V dropped 5 bases and J dropped 6 bases, with 7 bases sitting between them. Germline CDR1 is LNHDA and CDR2 is SQIVND (reference sequence).

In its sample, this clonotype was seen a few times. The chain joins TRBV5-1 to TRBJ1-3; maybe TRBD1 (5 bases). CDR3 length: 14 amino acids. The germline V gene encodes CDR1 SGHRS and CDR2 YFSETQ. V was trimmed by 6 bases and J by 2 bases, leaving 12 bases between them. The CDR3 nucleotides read TGCGCCAGCAAAGATGGGGGAGCTGGAAACACCATATATTTT. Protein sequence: CASKDGGAGNTIYF. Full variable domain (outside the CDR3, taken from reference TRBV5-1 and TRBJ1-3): KAGVTQTPRYLIKTRGQQVTLSCSPISGHRSVSWYQQTPGQGLQFLFEYFSETQRNKGNFPGRFSGRQFSNSRSEMNVSTLELGDSALYLCASKDGGAGNTIYFGEGSWLTVV.

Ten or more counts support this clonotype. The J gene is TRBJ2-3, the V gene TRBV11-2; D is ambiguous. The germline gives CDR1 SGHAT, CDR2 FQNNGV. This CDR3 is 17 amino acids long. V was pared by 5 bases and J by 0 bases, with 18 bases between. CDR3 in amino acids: CASSPLVETWSTDTQYF. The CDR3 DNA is TGTGCCAGCAGCCCTCTAGTCGAGACCTGGAGCACAGATACGCAGTATTTT.